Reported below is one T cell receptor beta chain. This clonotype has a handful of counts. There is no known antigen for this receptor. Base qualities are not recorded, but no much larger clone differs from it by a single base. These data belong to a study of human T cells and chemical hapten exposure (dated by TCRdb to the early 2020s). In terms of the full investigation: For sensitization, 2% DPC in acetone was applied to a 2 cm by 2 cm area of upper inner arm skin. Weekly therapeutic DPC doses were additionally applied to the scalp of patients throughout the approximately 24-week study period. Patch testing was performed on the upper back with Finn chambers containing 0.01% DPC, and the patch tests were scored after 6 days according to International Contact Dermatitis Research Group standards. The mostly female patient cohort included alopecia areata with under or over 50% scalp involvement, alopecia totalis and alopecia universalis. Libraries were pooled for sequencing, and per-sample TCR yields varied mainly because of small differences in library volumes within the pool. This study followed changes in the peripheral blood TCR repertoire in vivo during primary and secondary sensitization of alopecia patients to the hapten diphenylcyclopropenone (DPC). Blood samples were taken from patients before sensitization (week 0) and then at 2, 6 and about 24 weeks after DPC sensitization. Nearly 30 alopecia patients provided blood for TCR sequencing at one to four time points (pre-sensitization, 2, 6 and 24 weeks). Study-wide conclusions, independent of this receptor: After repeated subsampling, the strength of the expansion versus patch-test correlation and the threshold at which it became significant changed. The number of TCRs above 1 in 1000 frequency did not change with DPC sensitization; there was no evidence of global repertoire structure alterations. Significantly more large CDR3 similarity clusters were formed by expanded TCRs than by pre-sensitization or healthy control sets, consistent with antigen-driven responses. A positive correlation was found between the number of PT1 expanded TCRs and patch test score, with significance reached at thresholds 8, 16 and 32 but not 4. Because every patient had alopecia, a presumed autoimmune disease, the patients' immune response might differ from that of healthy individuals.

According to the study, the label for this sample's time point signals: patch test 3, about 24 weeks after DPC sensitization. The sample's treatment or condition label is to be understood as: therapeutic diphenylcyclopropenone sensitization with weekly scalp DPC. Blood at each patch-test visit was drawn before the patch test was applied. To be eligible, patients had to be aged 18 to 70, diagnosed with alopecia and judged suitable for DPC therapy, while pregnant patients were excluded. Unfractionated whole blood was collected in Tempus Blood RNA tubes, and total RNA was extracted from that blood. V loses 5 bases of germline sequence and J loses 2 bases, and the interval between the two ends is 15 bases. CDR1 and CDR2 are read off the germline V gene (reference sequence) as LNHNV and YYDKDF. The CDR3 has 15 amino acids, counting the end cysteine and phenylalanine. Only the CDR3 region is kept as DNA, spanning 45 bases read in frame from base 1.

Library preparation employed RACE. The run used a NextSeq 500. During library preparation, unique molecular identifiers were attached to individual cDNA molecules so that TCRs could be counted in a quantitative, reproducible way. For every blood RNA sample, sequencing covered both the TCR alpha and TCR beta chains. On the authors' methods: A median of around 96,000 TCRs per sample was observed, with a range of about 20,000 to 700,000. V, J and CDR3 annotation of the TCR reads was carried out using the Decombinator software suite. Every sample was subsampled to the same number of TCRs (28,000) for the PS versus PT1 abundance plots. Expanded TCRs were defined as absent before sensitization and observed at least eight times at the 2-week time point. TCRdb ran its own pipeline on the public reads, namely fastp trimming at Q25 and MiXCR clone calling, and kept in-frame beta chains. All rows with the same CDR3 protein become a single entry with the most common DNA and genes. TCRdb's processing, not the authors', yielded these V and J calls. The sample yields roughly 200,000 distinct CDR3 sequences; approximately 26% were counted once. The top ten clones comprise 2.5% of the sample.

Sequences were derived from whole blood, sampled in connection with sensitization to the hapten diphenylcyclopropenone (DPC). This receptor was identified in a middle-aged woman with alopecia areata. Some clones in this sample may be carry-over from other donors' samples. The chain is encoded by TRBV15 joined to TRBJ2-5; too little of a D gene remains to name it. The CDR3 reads CATSLTRSSQETQYF. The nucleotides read TGTGCCACCAGCCTTACACGGAGCAGTCAAGAGACCCAGTACTTC. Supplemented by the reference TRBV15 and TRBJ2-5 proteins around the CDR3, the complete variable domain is DAMVIQNPRYQVTQFGKPVTLSCSQTLNHNVMYWYQQKSSQAPKLLFHYYDKDFNNEADTPDNFQSRRPNTSFCFLDIRSPGLGDTAMYLCATSLTRSSQETQYFGPGTRLLVL.